These 26 T cell receptor beta chains share one sample of origin, sequenced in a study of T cells in localized non-small cell lung cancer. Sequencing used immunoSEQ multiplex PCR; TCRdb keeps in-frame clones, though not all of them. Among fewer than 75,000 clones listed, approximately 84% were seen once. Here the sequenced sample was peripheral blood, taken before any cancer treatment. All receptors derive from a female donor of 60 years or more with stage I lung adenocarcinoma.

V is TRBV6-5 and J is TRBJ2-3; D perhaps matches TRBD2 (5 bases). Germline CDR1 MNHEY, CDR2 SVGAGI. V shed 4 bases and J shed 2 bases, with 13 bases lying between them. The CDR3 contains 15 residues. The CDR3 region is CASSLGGRDTDTQYF. The CDR3 nucleotides read TGTGCCAGCAGTTTGGGCGGGCGAGACACAGATACGCAGTATTTT.

The chain uses TRBV28 and TRBJ2-5; D perhaps matches TRBD2 (6 bases). From germline, CDR1 is MDHEN and CDR2 SYDVKM. V was cut by 6 bases and J by 3 bases, with 14 bases left in between. The CDR3 sequence is 14 residues long. The chain's CDR3 is CASSSSGREETQYF. CDR3 sequence (DNA): TGTGCCAGCAGCTCCAGCGGGCGCGAAGAGACCCAGTACTTC.

The gene calls are TRBV7-6 and TRBJ2-5, with TRBD2 matching over 7 bases. Looked up from germline, CDR1 is SGHVS and CDR2 is FNYEAQ. The CDR3 runs to 13 residues. With V trimmed by 5 bases and J by 5 bases, 5 bases remained unmatched. CDR3 bases: TGTGCCAGCAGCCCGACCGGGGGGGAGACCCAGTACTTC. It translates to CASSPTGGETQYF.

The chain is built from TRBV27 and TRBJ1-6; maybe TRBD1 (5 bases). This CDR3 comprises 14 residues. In germline, CDR1 is MNHEY, CDR2 SMNVEV (reference sequence). Trimming took 6 bases from V and 8 from J, leaving 14 bases between them. In DNA form, the CDR3 reads TGTGCCAGCAGAGCCGGGACCTTCCATTCACCCCTCCACTTT. Residues: CASRAGTFHSPLHF.

This sequence joins TRBV9 and TRBJ1-2; perhaps TRBD1 as D (6 bases). Germline V gene data show CDR1 as SGDLS and CDR2 as YYNGEE. The CDR3 sequence is 17 residues long. Trimming removed 1 base at V and 7 bases at J, with 23 bases between. The CDR3 is CASSVPLGGGASRGYTF. The CDR3 bases are TGTGCCAGCAGCGTACCCCTTGGCGGGGGCGCGAGTCGTGGCTACACCTTC.

V is TRBV5-6 and J is TRBJ2-4; D is undetermined. Germline V gene lookup returns CDR1 SGHDT and CDR2 YYEEEE. The length of the CDR3 is 16 residues. V was clipped by 1 base and J by 0 bases, with 11 bases between them. CDR3 sequence (DNA): TGTGCCAGCAGCTTGTTACGAGAACTAGCCAAAAACATTCAGTACTTC. The encoded protein is CASSLLRELAKNIQYF.

This chain joins TRBV5-5 and TRBJ1-4; D unresolved. With 4 bases removed from V and 0 bases from J, the gap between germline ends came to 10 bases. From germline, CDR1 is SGHKS and CDR2 YYEKEE (reference sequence). The CDR3 runs 15 residues. In DNA, the CDR3 is TGTGCCAGCAGCGTTCAAGTTGCAACTAATGAAAAACTGTTTTTT. This gives the protein CASSVQVATNEKLFF.

This chain links TRBV20-1 with TRBJ1-2; unclear D gene. V was shortened by 8 bases and J by 6 bases, with 10 bases between the two germline ends. This CDR3 spans 10 amino acids. The germline V gene has CDR1 DFQATT and CDR2 SNEGSKA (reference sequence). CDR3 in amino acids: CSFFRDGYTF. CDR3 DNA: TGCAGTTTTTTTCGGGATGGCTACACCTTC.

V gene TRBV25-1 combines with J gene TRBJ2-7; 8 bases match TRBD1. The CDR3 has 12 amino acids. CDR1 and CDR2 from the germline V gene are MGHDK and SYGVNS. V gave up 6 bases and J gave up 2 bases; unmatched junction bases: 0. CDR3 in amino acids: CASRQGAYEQYF. In DNA form, the CDR3 reads TGTGCCAGCAGACAGGGGGCCTACGAGCAGTACTTC.

This clone showed up many times. This sequence joins TRBV29-1 and TRBJ1-1; D is possibly TRBD1 (5 bases). V lost 4 bases to trimming and J lost 5 bases, with 11 bases between them. The CDR3 consists of 12 residues. Germline loops: CDR1 SQVTM, CDR2 ANQGSEA. CDR3 sequence (DNA): TGCAGCGTTGGTGGGCAGGGAACTGAAGCTTTCTTT. Amino acid sequence: CSVGGQGTEAFF.

The chain is built from TRBV28 and TRBJ1-2, with D possibly TRBD1 on 6 matching bases. V lost 8 bases, J lost 4 bases, and 11 bases lay in between. The germline CDR1 and CDR2 sequences are MDHEN and SYDVKM. The CDR3 is 12 amino acids. Here the CDR3 DNA reads TGTGCCAGCGCGGACAGAACCTATGGCTACACCTTC. It yields the protein CASADRTYGYTF.

V usage is TRBV10-3 and J usage is TRBJ1-2, with D possibly TRBD1 on 5 matching bases. Germline lookup yields CDR1 ENHRY and CDR2 SYGVKD. The CDR3 consists of 19 residues. Between the trimmed V and J ends, which lost 3 bases and 6 bases, there was a span of 29 bases. The CDR3 coding sequence is TGTGCCATCAGTGATTCAAGGAGGCAGGGTAGAGGGACTATCGATGGCTACACCTTC. This gives the protein CAISDSRRQGRGTIDGYTF.

CDR3 in DNA: TGTGCCAGCAGCTTACTGCAGGGGTCGGGGGGAAACACCATATATTTT. It encodes CASSLLQGSGGNTIYF. The gene calls are TRBV11-2 and TRBJ1-3; TRBD1 is a possible D gene (6 bases). V was cut by 2 bases and J by 4 bases, with 15 bases left in between. The CDR3 has 16 residues. Germline values: CDR1 SGHAT, CDR2 FQNNGV.

This chain joins TRBV18 and TRBJ2-7; TRBD1 matches at 8 bases. Per the germline V gene, CDR1 is KGHSH and CDR2 is LQKENI. The CDR3 is made up of 15 amino acids. J lost 3 bases, V lost 3 bases, and 7 bases had no gene match. The CDR3 nucleotides read TGTGCCAGCTCACCGTCCCGGGACAGGAGCTACGAGCAGTACTTC. Translated, it gives CASSPSRDRSYEQYF. The complete variable domain, with remaining parts taken from reference TRBV18 and TRBJ2-7, reads NAGVMQNPRHLVRRRGQEARLRCSPMKGHSHVYWYRQLPEEGLKFMVYLQKENIIDESGMPKERFSAEFPKEGPSILRIQQVVRGDSAAYFCASSPSRDRSYEQYFGPGTRLTVT.

The CDR3 spells CASTHVAGGQPQHF. The CDR3 DNA is TGTGCCAGTACTCATGTGGCAGGGGGCCAGCCCCAGCATTTT. The chain combines TRBV19 with TRBJ1-5; 8 bases line up with TRBD1. The junction had 9 bases not matched to a gene; V was cut back by 7 bases and J by 7 bases. This CDR3 is 14 amino acids long. Germline V gene sequence: CDR1 LNHDA, CDR2 SQIVND (reference sequence). Drawing the rest from reference TRBV19 and TRBJ1-5, the complete variable domain is DGGITQSPKYLFRKEGQNVTLSCEQNLNHDAMYWYRQDPGQGLRLIYYSQIVNDFQKGDIAEGYSVSREKKESFPLTVTSAQKNPTAFYLCASTHVAGGQPQHFGDGTRLSIL.

The chain uses TRBV19 and TRBJ1-1; no reliable D call. This CDR3 has 14 residues. CDR1 is LNHDA, CDR2 SQIVND, per germline (reference sequence). V was shortened by 7 bases and J by 1 base, with 13 bases between the two germline ends. The CDR3 loop reads CASTEDTQNTEAFF. In DNA form, the CDR3 reads TGTGCCAGTACCGAAGACACCCAGAACACTGAAGCTTTCTTT.

The count of this clone is one. The V and J genes are TRBV7-8 and TRBJ2-7; 7 nucleotides align to TRBD2. The CDR3 totals 13 residues. Germline values: CDR1 SGHVS, CDR2 FQNEAQ. After removal of 5 bases from V and 7 bases from J, the junction contained 8 bases not matched to a gene. The DNA of the CDR3 is TGTGCCAGCAGCCCCCGGGAGGCAGGGGAGCAGTACTTC. Its translation is CASSPREAGEQYF.

The genes are TRBV4-2 and TRBJ1-5, with D unresolved. The CDR3 is 14 amino acids. The V and J ends lost 0 bases and 0 bases respectively, with 3 bases between them. Germline CDR1 LGHNA, CDR2 YNFKEQ. CDR3 region: CASSQDYSNQPQHF. The CDR3 DNA reads as TGTGCCAGCAGCCAAGATTATAGCAATCAGCCCCAGCATTTT.

The rearrangement joins TRBV11-2 to TRBJ2-3; D possibly matches TRBD1 or TRBD2 (5 bases each). The V gene's germline CDR1 is SGHAT and CDR2 FQNNGV. V lost 3 bases, J lost 1 base, and 8 bases lay in between. CDR3 length equals 14 residues. Here the CDR3 DNA reads TGTGCCAGCAGCTTCCAGGGAGGCACAGATACGCAGTATTTT. This translates into CASSFQGGTDTQYF.

This chain uses TRBV18 with TRBJ2-3; 9 bases agree with TRBD2. Looked up from germline, CDR1 is KGHSH and CDR2 is LQKENI. The CDR3 runs to 14 residues. The V and J ends lost 3 bases and 2 bases, in that order; junction bases with no gene match: 0. The CDR3 loop is CASSPGLATDTQYF. The CDR3 DNA sequence: TGTGCCAGCTCACCGGGACTAGCCACAGATACGCAGTATTTT.

The chain uses TRBV7-9 and TRBJ2-7, with TRBD1 matching over 9 bases. J gave up 7 bases and V 5 bases, and 6 bases lay outside the gene matches. The germline V gene has CDR1 SEHNR and CDR2 FQNEAQ (reference sequence). This CDR3 region has 13 residues. CDR3 coding DNA: TGTGCCAGCAGCAGGGACAGGGCCGTTGAGCAGTACTTC. Translating gives CASSRDRAVEQYF.

The chain employs TRBV4-2 and TRBJ2-4, with D tentatively TRBD2 (6 bases). Germline loops: CDR1 LGHNA, CDR2 YNFKEQ. V was shortened by 4 bases and J by 8 bases, with 21 bases between the two germline ends. The CDR3 is 16 residues long. DNA of the CDR3: TGTGCCAGCAGCCCATACGCTAGCGACCTATGGGACATTCAGTACTTC. It encodes CASSPYASDLWDIQYF.

The rearrangement joins TRBV18 to TRBJ2-3; 7 bases align to TRBD2. This CDR3 comprises 14 residues. Germline CDR1 KGHSH, CDR2 LQKENI. Trimming at V came to 2 bases and at J to 1 base, leaving 0 bases not matched to a gene. This CDR3 is CASSPAGGTDTQYF. The DNA of the CDR3 is TGTGCCAGCTCACCAGCGGGGGGCACAGATACGCAGTATTTT. The full variable domain, in which reference TRBV18 and TRBJ2-3 provide the parts outside the CDR3, is NAGVMQNPRHLVRRRGQEARLRCSPMKGHSHVYWYRQLPEEGLKFMVYLQKENIIDESGMPKERFSAEFPKEGPSILRIQQVVRGDSAAYFCASSPAGGTDTQYFGPGTRLTVL.

In the case of this clone: The identical CDR3 is also encoded by other nucleotide sequences in the sample. The J gene is TRBJ1-2, the V gene TRBV5-6, with 9 bases matching TRBD1. In germline, CDR1 is SGHDT, CDR2 YYEEEE. V dropped 4 bases and J dropped 5; count of bases not matched to a gene: 6. The CDR3 runs 14 residues. CDR3 loop: CASSRRGQGYGYTF. CDR3 sequence (DNA): TGTGCCAGCAGCCGGAGGGGACAGGGTTATGGCTACACCTTC.

The chain couples TRBV27 to TRBJ2-1; 7 bases align to TRBD1. V was clipped by 9 bases and J by 2 bases; unmatched bases: 4. The CDR3 consists of 13 residues. Germline loops: CDR1 MNHEY, CDR2 SMNVEV (reference sequence). CDR3 DNA: TGTGCCAGTAGACAGGGCCCCTACAATGAGCAGTTCTTC. The encoded protein is CASRQGPYNEQFF.

Notes on this clone: A read error may produce the germline difference seen at one junction end. The V call is TRBV7-2, the J call TRBJ2-7, with D tentatively TRBD1 or TRBD2 (5 bases each). This CDR3 spans 12 amino acids. The germline gives CDR1 SGHTA, CDR2 FQGNSA. CDR3 in amino acids: CASSLAIGEKNF. The CDR3 DNA reads as TGTGCCAGCAGCTTAGCGATAGGGGAGAAAAACTTC.